These 16 T cell receptor beta chains were all obtained from the same sample, sequenced in a study of cytomegalovirus exposure and HLA in healthy donors. The PCR contained 60 Vbeta and 13 Jbeta primers. Some clones are missing from TCRdb's copy, which holds only in-frame ones; the method was immunoSEQ multiplex PCR. The table lists under 150,000 clones, 75% to 85% of them singletons. Sequencing input: PBMCs. These receptors were obtained from a young man in good health and CMV-seropositive.

The CDR3 nucleotides read TGCGCCAGCAGCCACCTTCGCGGGGGCCCAAGCACAGATACGCAGTATTTT. Translated: CASSHLRGGPSTDTQYF. This rearrangement joins TRBV4-3 to TRBJ2-3; tentatively, D is TRBD2 (7 bases). This CDR3 region has 17 residues. Trimming removed 3 bases at V and 0 bases at J, with 16 bases between. Germline CDR1 is LGHNA and CDR2 is YSLEER.

The chain employs TRBV7-2 and TRBJ1-1, with D unclear. Per germline, CDR1 SGHTA and CDR2 FQGNSA. V was pared by 1 base and J by 1 base, with 7 bases between. The CDR3 is 14 residues long. The CDR3 coding sequence is TGTGCCAGCAGCTTAGACAGAACGAACACTGAAGCTTTCTTT. It yields the protein CASSLDRTNTEAFF.

This clone was seen just once. The chain links TRBV5-5 to TRBJ1-1; 10 bases map to TRBD1. With 4 bases clipped from V and 3 bases from J, the junction kept 3 bases outside the gene matches. CDR1 and CDR2 from the germline V gene are SGHKS and YYEKEE (reference sequence). The CDR3 covers 14 residues. CDR3 sequence reads: CASSRQGADTEAFF. CDR3 nucleotide sequence: TGTGCCAGCAGCAGACAGGGGGCTGACACTGAAGCTTTCTTT.

The V gene is TRBV6-1, the J gene TRBJ1-2; 8 nucleotides line up with TRBD1. The V segment lost 4 bases and the J segment 3 bases; nucleotides outside the gene matches: 4. The CDR3 contains 14 residues. In germline, CDR1 is MNHNS, CDR2 SASEGT. As DNA, the CDR3 is TGTGCCAGCAGTGGACAGGGGTCTTACTATGGCTACACCTTC. Amino acids: CASSGQGSYYGYTF.

The rearrangement uses TRBV21-1 and TRBJ2-1; the DNA was not used to check the table's D call, TRBD2. TRBV21-1 represents a pseudogene. The CDR3 extends over 14 amino acids. This chain's CDR3 is CASSKERAANEQFF. For the CDR3, the DNA is TGTGCCAGCAGCAAAGAGAGGGCGGCAAATGAGCAGTTCTTC.

V is TRBV6-1 and J is TRBJ2-5, with 7 bases identical to TRBD1. This CDR3 is built from 12 residues. From germline, CDR1 is MNHNS and CDR2 SASEGT. The V and J ends lost 5 bases and 5 bases, in that order; junction bases with no gene match: 2. The CDR3 protein is CASSRGRETQYF. The CDR3, as DNA: TGTGCCAGCAGTAGGGGGCGTGAGACCCAGTACTTC.

The rearrangement uses TRBV11-2 and TRBJ1-3; maybe TRBD1 (6 bases). This CDR3 is 15 amino acids long. CDR1 is SGHAT and CDR2 is FQNNGV in the germline V gene. V lost 2 bases to trimming and J lost 1 base, with 9 bases between them. The CDR3 DNA sequence: TGTGCCAGCAGCTTAAGGACAGTTTCTGGAAACACCATATATTTT. It encodes CASSLRTVSGNTIYF.

For the CDR3, the DNA is TGTGCCAGCAGCCGGCTTCCGGGACTAACCTACGAGCAGTACTTC. Amino acid sequence: CASSRLPGLTYEQYF. The chain recombines TRBV14 with TRBJ2-7; 7 nucleotides match TRBD2. This CDR3 spans 15 amino acids. From germline, CDR1 is SGHDN and CDR2 FVKESK. Trimming removed 4 bases from V and 2 bases from J; junction bases left unmatched: 8. The full variable domain, completed using reference TRBV14 and TRBJ2-7, is EAGVTQFPSHSVIEKGQTVTLRCDPISGHDNLYWYRRVMGKEIKFLLHFVKESKQDESGMPNNRFLAERTGGTYSTLKVQPAELEDSGVYFCASSRLPGLTYEQYFGPGTRLTVT.

Details on this clone: Different DNA sequences within this sample yield the same CDR3. The rearrangement joins TRBV5-1 to TRBJ2-1, with 9 bases lining up with TRBD2. This CDR3 has 16 residues. The germline gives CDR1 SGHRS, CDR2 YFSETQ. V was clipped by 0 bases and J by 3 bases; unmatched bases: 4. The CDR3 spells CASSLAGLALYNEQFF. As DNA, the CDR3 is TGCGCCAGCAGCTTGGCGGGACTAGCCCTCTACAATGAGCAGTTCTTC.

The chain employs TRBV7-2 and TRBJ2-3; 10 bases are shared with TRBD1. The trim removed 5 bases at V and 2 bases at J, leaving 7 bases unmatched. CDR1 and CDR2 (germline): SGHTA, FQGNSA. The CDR3 runs to 16 residues. CDR3 sequence: CASSVRQGAYTDTQYF. CDR3 nucleotides: TGTGCCAGCAGCGTAAGACAGGGGGCCTACACAGATACGCAGTATTTT.

The table lists this clone with a few counts. The gene calls are TRBV18 and TRBJ2-3, with 10 bases that match TRBD2. The J segment lost 0 bases and the V segment lost 3 bases, leaving 3 bases of the junction unmatched. The CDR3 consists of 16 residues. Germline loops: CDR1 KGHSH, CDR2 LQKENI. The CDR3 DNA reads TGTGCCAGCTCACCGAAGACTAGCGGGAGCACAGATACGCAGTATTTT. This sequence encodes CASSPKTSGSTDTQYF. Filled out from reference TRBV18 and TRBJ2-3, the complete variable domain reads NAGVMQNPRHLVRRRGQEARLRCSPMKGHSHVYWYRQLPEEGLKFMVYLQKENIIDESGMPKERFSAEFPKEGPSILRIQQVVRGDSAAYFCASSPKTSGSTDTQYFGPGTRLTVL.

The J gene is TRBJ2-5, the V gene TRBV19; D perhaps matches TRBD1 (5 bases). CDR1 is LNHDA and CDR2 is SQIVND in the germline V gene (reference sequence). The CDR3 is 17 amino acids. V lost 5 bases to trimming and J lost 5 bases, with 24 bases between them. The CDR3, as DNA: TGTGCCAGTAGTCGATTCCAGCCCGAGGCAGGGCGGGAGACCCAGTACTTC. Its translation: CASSRFQPEAGRETQYF.

J is TRBJ2-5 and V is TRBV29-1, with TRBD1 as a possible D gene (6 bases). There are 14 residues in the CDR3. Trimming took off 7 bases at V and 5 bases at J, with 20 bases between the two ends. CDR1 is SQVTM and CDR2 is ANQGSEA in the germline V gene. CDR3: CSDLLSGTTETQYF. As DNA, the CDR3 is TGCAGCGATCTTCTTTCCGGGACAACGGAGACCCAGTACTTC. Drawing the rest from reference TRBV29-1 and TRBJ2-5, the complete variable domain is SAVISQKPSRDICQRGTSLTIQCQVDSQVTMMFWYRQQPGQSLTLIATANQGSEATYESGFVIDKFPISRPNLTFSTLTVSNMSPEDSSIYLCSDLLSGTTETQYFGPGTRLLVL.

The chain links TRBV4-1 to TRBJ2-2; TRBD2 is a possible D gene (6 bases). CDR1 is MGHRA and CDR2 is YSYEKL in the germline V gene. CDR3 length: 14 amino acids. Trimming took 2 bases from V and 7 from J, leaving 11 bases between them. CDR3 in amino acids: CASSQLGRDGELFF. Here the CDR3 DNA reads TGCGCCAGCAGCCAATTGGGGCGGGACGGGGAGCTGTTTTTT.

This clone has a single count. This chain connects TRBV7-3 to TRBJ2-3; 12 bases match TRBD2. Germline V lookup: CDR1 SGHTA, CDR2 FQGTGA. CDR3 length equals 15 residues. The junction had 4 bases not matched to a gene; V was cut back by 5 bases and J by 4 bases. The DNA for the CDR3 is TGTGCCAGCAGCCTCCTAGCGGGAGGGTCAGATACGCAGTATTTT. Translated: CASSLLAGGSDTQYF.

Worth noting for this clone: One end of the junction varies from germline; a read error may be responsible. The chain employs TRBV7-9 and TRBJ1-2; 8 nucleotides match TRBD1. Per germline, CDR1 SEHNR and CDR2 FQNEAQ (reference sequence). This CDR3 spans 14 amino acids. The DNA for the CDR3 is TGTTCCAGCAGCCCAGGACAGGGAACATATGGCTACACCTTC. Its translation: CSSSPGQGTYGYTF.